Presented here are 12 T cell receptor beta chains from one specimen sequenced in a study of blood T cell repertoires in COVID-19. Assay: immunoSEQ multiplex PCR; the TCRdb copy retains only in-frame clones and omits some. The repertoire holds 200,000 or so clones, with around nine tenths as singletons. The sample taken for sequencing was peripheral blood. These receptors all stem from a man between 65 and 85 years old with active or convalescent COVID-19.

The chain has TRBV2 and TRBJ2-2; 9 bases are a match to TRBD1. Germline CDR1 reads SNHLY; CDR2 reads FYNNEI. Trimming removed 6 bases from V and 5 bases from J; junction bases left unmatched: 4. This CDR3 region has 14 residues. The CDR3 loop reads CASSRDRVTGELFF. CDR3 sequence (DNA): TGTGCCAGCAGCCGGGACAGGGTAACCGGGGAGCTGTTTTTT.

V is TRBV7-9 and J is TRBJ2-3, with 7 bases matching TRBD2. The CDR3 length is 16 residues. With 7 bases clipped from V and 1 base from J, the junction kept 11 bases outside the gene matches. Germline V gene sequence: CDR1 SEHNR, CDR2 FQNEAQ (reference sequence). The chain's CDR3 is CASTPGGGEGTDTQYF. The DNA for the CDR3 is TGTGCCAGCACCCCCGGGGGAGGGGAGGGCACAGATACGCAGTATTTT.

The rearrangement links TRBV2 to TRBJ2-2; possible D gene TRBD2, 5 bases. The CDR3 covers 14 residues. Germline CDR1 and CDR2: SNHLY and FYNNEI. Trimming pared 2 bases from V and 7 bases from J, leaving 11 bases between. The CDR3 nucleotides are TGTGCCAGCAGTGAATCGGCCGGGATCGGGGAGCTGTTTTTT. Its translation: CASSESAGIGELFF.

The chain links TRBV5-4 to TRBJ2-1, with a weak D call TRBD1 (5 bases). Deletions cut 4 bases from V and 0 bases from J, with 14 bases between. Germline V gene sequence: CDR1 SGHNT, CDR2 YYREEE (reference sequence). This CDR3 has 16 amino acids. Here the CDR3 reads CASSPQQVASYNEQFF. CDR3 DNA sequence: TGTGCCAGCAGCCCTCAACAGGTAGCCTCCTACAATGAGCAGTTCTTC. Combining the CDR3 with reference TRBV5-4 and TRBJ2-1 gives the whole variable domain ETGVTQSPTHLIKTRGQQVTLRCSSQSGHNTVSWYQQALGQGPQFIFQYYREEENGRGNFPPRFSGLQFPNYSSELNVNALELDDSALYLCASSPQQVASYNEQFFGPGTRLTVL.

Here the CDR3 reads CASSQDGAVNSGNTIYF. The CDR3 nucleotides read TGCGCCAGCAGCCAAGATGGGGCGGTGAACTCTGGAAACACCATATATTTT. The chain carries TRBV4-1 and TRBJ1-3; D may be TRBD1 (5 bases). From germline, CDR1 is MGHRA and CDR2 YSYEKL. There are 17 residues in the CDR3. Trimming took off 0 bases at V and 0 bases at J, with 12 bases between the two ends.

The CDR3 nucleotides are TGTGCCAGCAGTCCCGACAGGAATAGGGAAAAACTGTTTTTT. Its protein product is CASSPDRNREKLFF. The chain is built from TRBV2 and TRBJ1-4; weak D call: TRBD1 (6 bases). V lost 5 bases to trimming and J lost 8 bases, with 15 bases between them. The germline gives CDR1 SNHLY, CDR2 FYNNEI. The CDR3 covers 14 residues. The full variable domain, its missing parts supplied by reference TRBV2 and TRBJ1-4, is EPEVTQTPSHQVTQMGQEVILRCVPISNHLYFYWYRQILGQKVEFLVSFYNNEISEKSEIFDDQFSVERPDGSNFTLKIRSTKLEDSAMYFCASSPDRNREKLFFGSGTQLSVL.

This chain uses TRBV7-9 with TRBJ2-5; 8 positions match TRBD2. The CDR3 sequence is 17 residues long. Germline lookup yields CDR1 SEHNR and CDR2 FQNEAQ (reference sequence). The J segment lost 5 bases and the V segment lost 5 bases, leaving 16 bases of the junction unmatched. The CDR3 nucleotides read TGTGCCAGCAGCCACGGGGGGGCGGGGCCGGATGTGGAGACCCAGTACTTC. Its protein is CASSHGGAGPDVETQYF. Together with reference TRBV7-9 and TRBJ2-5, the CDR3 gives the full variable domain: DTGVSQNPRHKITKRGQNVTFRCDPISEHNRLYWYRQTLGQGPEFLTYFQNEAQLEKSRLLSDRFSAERPKGSFSTLEIQRTEQGDSAMYLCASSHGGAGPDVETQYFGPGTRLLVL.

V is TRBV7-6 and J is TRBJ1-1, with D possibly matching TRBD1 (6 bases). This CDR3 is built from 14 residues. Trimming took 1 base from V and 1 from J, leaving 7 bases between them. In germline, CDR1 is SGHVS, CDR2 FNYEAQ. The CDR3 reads CASSLGTANTEAFF. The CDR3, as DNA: TGTGCCAGCAGCTTAGGGACAGCGAACACTGAAGCTTTCTTT.

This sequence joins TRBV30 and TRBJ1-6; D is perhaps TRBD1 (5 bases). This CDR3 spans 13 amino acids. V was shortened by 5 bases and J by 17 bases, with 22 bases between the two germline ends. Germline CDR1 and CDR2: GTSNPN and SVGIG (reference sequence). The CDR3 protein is CAWGSRGGQKVHF. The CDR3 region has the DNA TGTGCCTGGGGATCTCGGGGAGGACAAAAGGTCCACTTT.

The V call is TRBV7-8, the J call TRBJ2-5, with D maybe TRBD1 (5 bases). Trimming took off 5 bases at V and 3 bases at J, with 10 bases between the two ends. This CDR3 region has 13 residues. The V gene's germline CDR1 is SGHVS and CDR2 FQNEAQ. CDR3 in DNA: TGTGCCAGCAGCCCCCACAGGAAAGAGACCCAGTACTTC. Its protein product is CASSPHRKETQYF.

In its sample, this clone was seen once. The CDR3 bases are TGTGCCACCAGTGATCGACAGGCCGGGACGGAGTTCACAGATACGCAGTATTTT. Protein: CATSDRQAGTEFTDTQYF. This sequence joins TRBV24-1 and TRBJ2-3; TRBD1 might be the D (6 bases). Germline CDR1 is KGHDR and CDR2 is SFDVKD. This CDR3 has 18 amino acids. Trimming cost V 3 bases and J 2 bases, with 20 bases left between them.

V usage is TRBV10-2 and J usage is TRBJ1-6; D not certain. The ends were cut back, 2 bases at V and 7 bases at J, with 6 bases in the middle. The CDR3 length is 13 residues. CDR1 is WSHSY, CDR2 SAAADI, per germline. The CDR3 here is CASSEVSNSPLHF. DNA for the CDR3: TGCGCCAGCAGTGAGGTCTCCAATTCACCCCTCCACTTT.